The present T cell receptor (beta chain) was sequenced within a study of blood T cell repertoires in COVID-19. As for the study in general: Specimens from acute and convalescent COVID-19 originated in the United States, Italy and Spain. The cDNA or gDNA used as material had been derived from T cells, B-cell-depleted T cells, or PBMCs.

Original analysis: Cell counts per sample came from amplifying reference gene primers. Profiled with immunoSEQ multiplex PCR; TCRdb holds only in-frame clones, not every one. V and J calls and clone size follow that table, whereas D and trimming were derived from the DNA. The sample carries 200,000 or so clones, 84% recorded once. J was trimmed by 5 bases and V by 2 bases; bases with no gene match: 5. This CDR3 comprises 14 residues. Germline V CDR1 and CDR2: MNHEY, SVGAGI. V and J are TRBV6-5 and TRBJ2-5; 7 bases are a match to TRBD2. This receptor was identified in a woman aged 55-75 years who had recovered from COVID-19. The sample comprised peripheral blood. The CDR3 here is CASSYQTSLETQYF. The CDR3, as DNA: TGTGCCAGCAGTTACCAGACTAGCTTGGAGACCCAGTACTTC.